Below, one T cell receptor (beta chain) is given with its context. This record comes from a study of blood T cell repertoires in COVID-19. Study in general: Spain, Italy and the United States supplied samples that represented acute and convalescent COVID-19.

Deletions cut 3 bases from V and 4 bases from J, with 6 bases between. CDR3 length equals 12 residues. Looked up from germline, CDR1 is LGHDT and CDR2 is YNNKEL (reference sequence). Clones were read by immunoSEQ multiplex PCR, and TCRdb kept only the in-frame ones, dropping some. The sample yields approximately 180,000 clones, around 82% seen once. The sequence came from a woman aged 60 to 75 with acute COVID-19. This chain links TRBV3-1 (or the pseudogene TRBV3-2) with TRBJ2-5; D is uncertain. The sample comprised PBMCs or T cells enriched from blood (not recorded which). CDR3 region: CASSQCRETQYF. The CDR3 region has the DNA TGTGCCAGCAGCCAGTGTCGAGAGACCCAGTACTTC.